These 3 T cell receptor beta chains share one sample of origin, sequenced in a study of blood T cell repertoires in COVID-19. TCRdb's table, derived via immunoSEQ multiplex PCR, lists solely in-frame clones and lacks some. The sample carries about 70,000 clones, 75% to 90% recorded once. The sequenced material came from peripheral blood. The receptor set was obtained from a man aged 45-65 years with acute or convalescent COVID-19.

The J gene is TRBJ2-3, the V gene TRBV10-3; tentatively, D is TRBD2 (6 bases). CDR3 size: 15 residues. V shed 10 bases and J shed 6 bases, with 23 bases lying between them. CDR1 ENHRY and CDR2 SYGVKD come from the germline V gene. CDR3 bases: TGTGCCACCCGGCCATCGGAGGGTTTATTGGATACGCAGTATTTT. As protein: CATRPSEGLLDTQYF.

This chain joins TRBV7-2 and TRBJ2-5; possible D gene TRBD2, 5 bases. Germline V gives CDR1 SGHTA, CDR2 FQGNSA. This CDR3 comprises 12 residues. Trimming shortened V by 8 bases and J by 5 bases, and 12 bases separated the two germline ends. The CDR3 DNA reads TGTGCCAGCCAACTAGTCTGGGAGACCCAGTACTTC. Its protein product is CASQLVWETQYF.

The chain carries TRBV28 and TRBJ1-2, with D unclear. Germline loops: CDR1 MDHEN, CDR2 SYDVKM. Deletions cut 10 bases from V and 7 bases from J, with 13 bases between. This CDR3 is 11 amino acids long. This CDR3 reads CATRTGSGYTF. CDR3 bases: TGTGCCACCAGAACGGGATCTGGCTACACCTTC.